This T cell receptor (beta chain) stems from a study of post-analysis software for immune sequencing data. The wider study: Clinical courses comprised relapsing-remitting, secondary progressive and progressive-relapsing multiple sclerosis.

General study findings and limits: TRBV segments more frequent in patients than in controls numbered roughly 5 and included TRBV5-6, TRBV5-1 and TRBV20-1.

The CDR3 consists of 17 residues. V lost 0 bases and J lost 3, with 15 bases in between. This clonotype was found a few times. The antigen is unknown. The TCR beta cDNA libraries carried unique molecular identifiers. Input populations of roughly 0.85 to 11 million T cells gave rise to approximately 500,000 cDNA molecules. TCRdb independently ran MiXCR on the PCR reads; one entry per CDR3 protein. The sample records roughly 400,000 distinct CDR3 sequences, about 40% being singletons. The chain employs TRBV12-3 or TRBV12-4 and TRBJ1-5; possibly TRBD1 for D (5 bases). Sequenced sample: blood. This TCR was sampled from a girl aged 2 to 10 with multiple sclerosis. CDR3 protein: CASSLAHGAGPNQPQHF. CDR3 nucleotides: TGTGCCAGCAGTTTAGCGCACGGGGCGGGACCCAATCAGCCCCAGCATTTT.